The sequence of this TCR beta chain was determined in a study of blood T cell repertoires in COVID-19. CDR1 is SGHTA and CDR2 is FQGNSA in the germline V gene. Losses at the gene ends were 5 bases for V and 1 base for J; bases not matched to a gene: 8. The CDR3 extends over 17 amino acids. Per the original data handling: Nucleated cell number was recorded as an estimate derived from reference gene primer amplification. Libraries were prepared by immunoSEQ multiplex PCR; TCRdb keeps only in-frame clonotypes and omits some of them. For V, J and clone size, that table is used; D and trimming come from the DNA. The top ten clones hold around 7% of a sample with about 160,000 clones, around 82% of them seen once.

The chain uses TRBV7-2 and TRBJ2-1; 10 nucleotides match TRBD2. The sequencing sample was made of peripheral blood. The receptor comes from a woman aged 40 to 50 with COVID-19, enrolled during active disease. The CDR3 sequence is CASSPRGLAVSYNEQFF. The CDR3 bases are TGTGCCAGCAGCCCGAGAGGACTAGCGGTTTCCTACAATGAGCAGTTCTTC. Full variable domain (remainder filled in from reference TRBV7-2 and TRBJ2-1): GAGVSQSPSNKVTEKGKDVELRCDPISGHTALYWYRQSLGQGLEFLIYFQGNSAPDKSGLPSDRFSAERTGGSVSTLTIQRTQQEDSAVYLCASSPRGLAVSYNEQFFGPGTRLTVL.